This T cell receptor beta chain was observed in a study of radiation and T cells in renal cell carcinoma. Study outcomes and limitations: Without pretreatment biopsies, baseline tumor clonotype presence was undetermined. In blood, top tumor clones expanded by 2 weeks, shrinking by 4.

Time point here: baseline pretreatment blood. Stated treatment: 15 Gy SBRT to primary tumor, nephrectomy 4 weeks later. Blood was sampled at baseline, 2 weeks and 4 weeks after SBRT. The patient's renal cell carcinoma had clear cell pathology. Sequenced by immunoSEQ multiplex PCR; TCRdb stores in-frame clones only, minus some. The repertoire holds about 59,000 clones, with over 70% as singletons. The V gene's germline CDR1 is MDHEN and CDR2 SYDVKM. The CDR3 sequence is 13 residues long. Trimming removed 6 bases at V and 7 bases at J, with 13 bases between. The table lists this clone with a few counts. What it binds is unknown.

The receptor was isolated from a man aged 60 to 75 with renal cell carcinoma. The chain has TRBV28 and TRBJ1-5, with D possibly being TRBD1 (5 bases). This material consisted of blood, taken from a patient whose treatment included radiotherapy and nephrectomy. Here the CDR3 reads CASRTGRDQPQHF. The CDR3 DNA is TGTGCCAGCAGAACGGGCAGGGACCAGCCCCAGCATTTT.